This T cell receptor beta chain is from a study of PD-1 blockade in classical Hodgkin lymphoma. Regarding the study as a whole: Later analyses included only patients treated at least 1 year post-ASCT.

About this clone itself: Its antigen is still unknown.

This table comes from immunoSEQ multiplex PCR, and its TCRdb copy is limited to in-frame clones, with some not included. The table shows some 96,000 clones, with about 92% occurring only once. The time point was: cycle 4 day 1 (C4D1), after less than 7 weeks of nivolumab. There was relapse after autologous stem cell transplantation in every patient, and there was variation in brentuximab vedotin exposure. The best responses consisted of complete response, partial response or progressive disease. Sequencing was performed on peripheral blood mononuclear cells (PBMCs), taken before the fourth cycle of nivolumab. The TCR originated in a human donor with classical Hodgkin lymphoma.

CDR3: CASGSSGEETYNEQFF. CDR3 nucleotide sequence: TGTGCCAGCGGGTCAAGCGGGGAAGAGACCTACAATGAGCAGTTCTTC. The rearrangement uses TRBV13 and TRBJ2-1, with TRBD2 matching 7 bases. The CDR3 covers 16 residues. V lost 8 bases, J lost 2 bases, and 12 bases stayed unmatched. Germline V lookup: CDR1 PRHDT, CDR2 FYEKMQ (reference sequence).